Detailed here is one TCR beta chain. The sample comes from a study of identical twins. This CDR3 region has 15 residues. Germline V lookup: CDR1 SGHRS, CDR2 YFSETQ. Trimming cost V 2 bases and J 1 base; bases outside gene matches: 5. TCRdb called the 5' RACE reads again in MiXCR, with one record for every CDR3 protein. Found here are around 370,000 distinct CDR3 sequences, 9% of them singletons; the top ten hold 8% to 10%. The V call is TRBV5-1, the J call TRBJ1-1; TRBD1 matches at 7 bases. The source is a woman aged 50 to 60 in good health. Sample: naive T cells sorted from blood. CDR3 protein: CASSFSRQGNTEAFF. CDR3 coding DNA: TGCGCCAGCAGCTTTAGTAGACAGGGGAACACTGAAGCTTTCTTT. The full variable domain, in which reference TRBV5-1 and TRBJ1-1 provide the parts outside the CDR3, is KAGVTQTPRYLIKTRGQQVTLSCSPISGHRSVSWYQQTPGQGLQFLFEYFSETQRNKGNFPGRFSGRQFSNSRSEMNVSTLELGDSALYLCASSFSRQGNTEAFFGQGTRLTVV.